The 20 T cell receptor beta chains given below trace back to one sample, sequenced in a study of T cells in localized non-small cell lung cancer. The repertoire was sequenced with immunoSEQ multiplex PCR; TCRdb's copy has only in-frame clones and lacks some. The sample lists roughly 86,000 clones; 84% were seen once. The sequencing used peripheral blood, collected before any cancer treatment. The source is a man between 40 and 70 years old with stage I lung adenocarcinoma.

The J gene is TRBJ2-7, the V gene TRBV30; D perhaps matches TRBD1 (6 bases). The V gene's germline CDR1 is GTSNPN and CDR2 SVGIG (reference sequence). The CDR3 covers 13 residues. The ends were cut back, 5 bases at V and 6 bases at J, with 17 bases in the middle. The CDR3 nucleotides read TGTGCCTGGGCCCCGGACAGTTCGTCCGAGCAGTACTTC. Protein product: CAWAPDSSSEQYF.

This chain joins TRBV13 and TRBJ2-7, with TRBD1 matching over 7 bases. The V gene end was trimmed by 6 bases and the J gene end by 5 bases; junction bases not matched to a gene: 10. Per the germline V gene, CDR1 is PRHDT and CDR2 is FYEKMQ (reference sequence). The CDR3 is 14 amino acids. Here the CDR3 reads CASSIRGTSHEQYF. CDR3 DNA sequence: TGTGCCAGCAGTATCAGGGGGACGTCCCACGAGCAGTACTTC.

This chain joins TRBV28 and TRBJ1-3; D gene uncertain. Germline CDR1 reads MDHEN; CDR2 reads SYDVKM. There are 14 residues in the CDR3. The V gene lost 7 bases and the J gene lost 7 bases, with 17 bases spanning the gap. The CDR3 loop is CASKGSGLSNTIYF. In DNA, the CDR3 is TGTGCCAGCAAAGGCTCCGGGCTCTCCAACACCATATATTTT.

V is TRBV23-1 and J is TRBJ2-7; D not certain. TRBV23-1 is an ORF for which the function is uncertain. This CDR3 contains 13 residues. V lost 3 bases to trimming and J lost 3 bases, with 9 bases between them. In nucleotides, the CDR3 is TGCGCCAGCAGTCATTCCGAGAACTACGAGCAGTACTTC. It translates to CASSHSENYEQYF.

CDR3 sequence reads: CASSRSPSTDTQYF. The DNA of the CDR3 is TGTGCCAGCTCCCGGTCTCCGAGCACAGATACGCAGTATTTT. The chain couples TRBV9 to TRBJ2-3; D is uncertain. Germline lookup yields CDR1 SGDLS and CDR2 YYNGEE. The CDR3 has 14 residues. Trimming pared 7 bases from V and 0 bases from J, leaving 12 bases between.

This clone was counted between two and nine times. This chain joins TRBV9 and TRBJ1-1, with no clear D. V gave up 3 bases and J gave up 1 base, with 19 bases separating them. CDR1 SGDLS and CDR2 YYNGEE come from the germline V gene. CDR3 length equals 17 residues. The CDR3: CASSAYPGPSSNTEAFF. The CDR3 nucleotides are TGTGCCAGCAGCGCCTATCCCGGGCCCAGCTCGAACACTGAAGCTTTCTTT. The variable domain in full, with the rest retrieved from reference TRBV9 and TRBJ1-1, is DSGVTQTPKHLITATGQRVTLRCSPRSGDLSVYWYQQSLDQGLQFLIQYYNGEERAKGNILERFSAQQFPDLHSELNLSSLELGDSALYFCASSAYPGPSSNTEAFFGQGTRLTVV.

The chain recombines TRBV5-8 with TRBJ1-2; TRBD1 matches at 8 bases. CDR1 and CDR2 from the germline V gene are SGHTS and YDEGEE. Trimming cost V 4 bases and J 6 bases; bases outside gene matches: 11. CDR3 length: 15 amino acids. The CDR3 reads CASSPRGQAWDGYTF. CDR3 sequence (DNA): TGTGCCAGCAGCCCCAGGGGGCAGGCCTGGGATGGCTACACCTTC.

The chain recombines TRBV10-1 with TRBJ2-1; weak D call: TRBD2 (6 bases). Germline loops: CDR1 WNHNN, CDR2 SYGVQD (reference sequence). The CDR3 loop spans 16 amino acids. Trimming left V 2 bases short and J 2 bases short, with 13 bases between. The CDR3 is CASSESPGATYNEQFF. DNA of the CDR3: TGCGCCAGCAGTGAGAGTCCGGGAGCTACCTACAATGAGCAGTTCTTC.

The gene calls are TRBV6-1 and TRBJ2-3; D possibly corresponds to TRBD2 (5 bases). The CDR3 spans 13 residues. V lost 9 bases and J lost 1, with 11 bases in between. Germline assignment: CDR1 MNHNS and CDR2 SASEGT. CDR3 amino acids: CASLMRGTDTQYF. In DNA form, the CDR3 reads TGTGCCAGTCTTATGAGGGGCACAGATACGCAGTATTTT.

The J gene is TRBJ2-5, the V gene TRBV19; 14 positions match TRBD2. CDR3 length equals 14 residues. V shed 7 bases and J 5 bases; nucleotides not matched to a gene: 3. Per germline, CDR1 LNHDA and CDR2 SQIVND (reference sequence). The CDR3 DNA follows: TGTGCCAGTATCGGGACTAGCGGGAGTGAGACCCAGTACTTC. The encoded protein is CASIGTSGSETQYF. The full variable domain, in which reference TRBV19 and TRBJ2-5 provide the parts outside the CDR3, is DGGITQSPKYLFRKEGQNVTLSCEQNLNHDAMYWYRQDPGQGLRLIYYSQIVNDFQKGDIAEGYSVSREKKESFPLTVTSAQKNPTAFYLCASIGTSGSETQYFGPGTRLLVL.

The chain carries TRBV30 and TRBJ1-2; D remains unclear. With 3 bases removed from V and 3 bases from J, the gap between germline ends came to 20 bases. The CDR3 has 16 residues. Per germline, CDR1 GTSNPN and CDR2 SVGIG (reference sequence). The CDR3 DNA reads TGTGCCTGGAGGGCTCCTATAGGCAGCGTATACTATGGCTACACCTTC. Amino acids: CAWRAPIGSVYYGYTF.

The CDR3 here is CASSLSRANEKLFF. The CDR3 DNA follows: TGTGCCAGCAGCTTAAGTAGGGCTAATGAAAAACTGTTTTTT. The chain uses TRBV11-2 and TRBJ1-4; no clear D. V lost 2 bases and J lost 3, with 7 bases in between. The CDR3 is 14 amino acids. CDR1 and CDR2 from the germline V gene are SGHAT and FQNNGV.

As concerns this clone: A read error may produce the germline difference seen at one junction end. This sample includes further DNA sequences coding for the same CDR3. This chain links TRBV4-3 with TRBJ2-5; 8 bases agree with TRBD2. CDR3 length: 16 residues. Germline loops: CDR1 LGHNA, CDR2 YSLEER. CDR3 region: CASSQRGGLDRETQYF. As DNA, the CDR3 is TGCGCCAGTAGCCAACGGGGGGGCCTCGATCGGGAGACCCAGTACTTC.

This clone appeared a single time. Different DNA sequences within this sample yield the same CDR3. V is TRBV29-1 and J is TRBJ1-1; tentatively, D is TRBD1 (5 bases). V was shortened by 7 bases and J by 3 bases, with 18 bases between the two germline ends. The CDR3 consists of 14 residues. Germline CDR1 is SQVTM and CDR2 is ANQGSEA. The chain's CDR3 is CSAGGLAGDTEAFF. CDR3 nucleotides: TGCAGCGCTGGGGGTCTCGCGGGGGACACTGAAGCTTTCTTT.

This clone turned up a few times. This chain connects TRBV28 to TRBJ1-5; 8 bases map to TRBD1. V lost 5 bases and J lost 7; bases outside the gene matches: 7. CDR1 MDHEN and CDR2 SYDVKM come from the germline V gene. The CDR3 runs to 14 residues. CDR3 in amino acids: CASSRDRGWQPQHF. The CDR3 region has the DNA TGTGCCAGCAGTCGCGACAGGGGCTGGCAGCCCCAGCATTTT. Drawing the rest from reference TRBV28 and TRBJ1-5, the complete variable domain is DVKVTQSSRYLVKRTGEKVFLECVQDMDHENMFWYRQDPGLGLRLIYFSYDVKMKEKGDIPEGYSVSREKKERFSLILESASTNQTSMYLCASSRDRGWQPQHFGDGTRLSIL.

CDR3 in DNA: TGTGCCAGCAGCAGGCTAAGGGGTTCGGGCGAGCAGTACTTC. It yields the protein CASSRLRGSGEQYF. This chain uses TRBV11-1 with TRBJ2-7, with a weak D call TRBD1 (5 bases). Trimming removed 5 bases at V and 6 bases at J, with 17 bases between. The CDR3 length is 14 residues. Germline CDR1 is SGHAT and CDR2 is FQDESV (reference sequence).

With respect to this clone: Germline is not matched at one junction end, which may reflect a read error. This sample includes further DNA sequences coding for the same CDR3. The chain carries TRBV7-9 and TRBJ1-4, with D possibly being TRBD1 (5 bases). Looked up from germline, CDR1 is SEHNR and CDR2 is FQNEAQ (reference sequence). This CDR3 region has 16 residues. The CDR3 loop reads CASSVTAGGTNEKLFF. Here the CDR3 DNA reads TGTGCCAGCAGCGTCACAGCGGGGGGTACTAATGAAAAACTATTTTTT.

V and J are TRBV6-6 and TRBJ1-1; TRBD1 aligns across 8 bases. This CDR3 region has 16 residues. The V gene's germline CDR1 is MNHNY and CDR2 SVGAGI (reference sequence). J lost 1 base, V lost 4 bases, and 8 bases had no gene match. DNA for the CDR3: TGTGCCAGCAGTTCCTGGACAGGGTTGACGAACACTGAAGCTTTCTTT. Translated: CASSSWTGLTNTEAFF.

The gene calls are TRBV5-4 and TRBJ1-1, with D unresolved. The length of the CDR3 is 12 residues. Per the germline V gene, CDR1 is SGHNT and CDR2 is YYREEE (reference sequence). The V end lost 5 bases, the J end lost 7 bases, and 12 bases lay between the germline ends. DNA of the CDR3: TGTGCCAGCAGGTCTGGAGAAAATGAAGCTTTCTTT. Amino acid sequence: CASRSGENEAFF.

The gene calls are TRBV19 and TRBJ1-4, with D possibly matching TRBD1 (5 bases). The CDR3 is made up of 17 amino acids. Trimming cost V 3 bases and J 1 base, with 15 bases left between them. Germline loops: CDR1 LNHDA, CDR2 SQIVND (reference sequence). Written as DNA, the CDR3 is TGTGCCAGTAGTATGCACAGGCCGGATGGAACTAATGAAAAACTGTTTTTT. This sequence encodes CASSMHRPDGTNEKLFF. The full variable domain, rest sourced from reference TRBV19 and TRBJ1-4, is DGGITQSPKYLFRKEGQNVTLSCEQNLNHDAMYWYRQDPGQGLRLIYYSQIVNDFQKGDIAEGYSVSREKKESFPLTVTSAQKNPTAFYLCASSMHRPDGTNEKLFFGSGTQLSVL.